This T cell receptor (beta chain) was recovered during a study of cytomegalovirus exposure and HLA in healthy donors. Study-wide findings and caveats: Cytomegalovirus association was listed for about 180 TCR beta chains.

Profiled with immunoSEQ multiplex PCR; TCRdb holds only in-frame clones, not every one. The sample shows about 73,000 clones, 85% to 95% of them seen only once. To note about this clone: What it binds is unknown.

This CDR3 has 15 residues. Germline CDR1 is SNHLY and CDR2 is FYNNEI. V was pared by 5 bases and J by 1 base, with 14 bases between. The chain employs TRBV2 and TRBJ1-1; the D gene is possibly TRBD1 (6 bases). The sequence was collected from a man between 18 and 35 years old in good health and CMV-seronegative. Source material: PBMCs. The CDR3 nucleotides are TGTGCCAGCAGTCACACAGGGTTTGGGAACACTGAAGCTTTCTTT. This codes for CASSHTGFGNTEAFF.